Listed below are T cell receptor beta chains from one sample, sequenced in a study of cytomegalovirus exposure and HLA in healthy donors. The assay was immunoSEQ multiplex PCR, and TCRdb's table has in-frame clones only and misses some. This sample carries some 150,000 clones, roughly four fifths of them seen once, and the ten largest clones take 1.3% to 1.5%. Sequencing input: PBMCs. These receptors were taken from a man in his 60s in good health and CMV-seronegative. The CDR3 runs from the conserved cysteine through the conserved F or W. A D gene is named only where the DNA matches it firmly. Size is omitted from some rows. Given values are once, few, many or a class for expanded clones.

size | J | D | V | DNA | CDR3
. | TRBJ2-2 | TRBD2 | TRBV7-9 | TGTGCCAGCAGCTTAAGTCTAGCGGGAGGGGAGCTGTTTTTT | CASSLSLAGGELFF
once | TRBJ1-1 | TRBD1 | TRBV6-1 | TGTGCCAGCAGTGAGCCCGGACAGGCCCGGGGTGAAGCTTTCTTT | CASSEPGQARGEAFF
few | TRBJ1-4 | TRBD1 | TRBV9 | TGTGCCAGCAGCTCAGACAGGGGGAATGAAAAACTGTTTTTT | CASSSDRGNEKLFF
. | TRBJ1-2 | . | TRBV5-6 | TGTGCCAGCAGCTTGTGGCCCCGCGGAGGGGACTATGGCTACACCTTC | CASSLWPRGGDYGYTF
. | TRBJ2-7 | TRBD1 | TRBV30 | TGTGCCTGGAGTAGGAGGGACAGGGGAGGATACGAGCAGTACTTC | CAWSRRDRGGYEQYF
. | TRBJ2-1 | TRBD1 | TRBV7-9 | TGTGCCAGCAGCCAGACAGGGAGTGAGCAGTTCTTC | CASSQTGSEQFF
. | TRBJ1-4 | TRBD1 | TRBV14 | TGTGCCAGCAGCCCGTCGACAGGGGGTAATGAAAAACTGTTTTTT | CASSPSTGGNEKLFF
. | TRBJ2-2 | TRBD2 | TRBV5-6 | TGTGCCAGCAGCTTTTCCTCAGCGGGAGAGGGTACCGGGGAGCTGTTTTTT | CASSFSSAGEGTGELFF
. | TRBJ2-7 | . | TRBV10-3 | TGTGCCATCAGGCGGGACAGCTCCTACGAGCAGTACTTC | CAIRRDSSYEQYF
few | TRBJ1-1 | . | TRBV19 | TGTGCCAGTAGTATGAATTTTGGCAGGGCTAACACTGAAGCTTTCTTT | CASSMNFGRANTEAFF
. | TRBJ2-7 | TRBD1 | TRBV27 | TGTGCCAGCAGCCCAGACAGGGGATGGCAGTACTTC | CASSPDRGWQYF
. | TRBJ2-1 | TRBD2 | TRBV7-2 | TGTGCCAGCAGCTCCCGGACTAGCGGGGGGGCCTACAATGAGCAGTTCTTC | CASSSRTSGGAYNEQFF
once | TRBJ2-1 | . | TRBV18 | TGTGCCAGCTCACCCAGGACAAGCTACAATGAGCAGTTCTTC | CASSPRTSYNEQFF
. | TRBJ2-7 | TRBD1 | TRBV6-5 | TGTGCCAGCAGCTTGGCCGGGACAGGGGAGGTCGAGCAGTACTTC | CASSLAGTGEVEQYF
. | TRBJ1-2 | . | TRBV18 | TGTGCCAGCTCACCGCTCGGGACAAGGCATGGCTACACCTTC | CASSPLGTRHGYTF
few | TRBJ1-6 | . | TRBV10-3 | TGTGCCATCAGTGCTGCCAGCTCCTATAATTCACCCCTCCACTTT | CAISAASSYNSPLHF
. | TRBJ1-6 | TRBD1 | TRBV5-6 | TGTGCCAGCAGCTTGGCGGGACAGGGAATCTCACCCCTCCACTTT | CASSLAGQGISPLHF
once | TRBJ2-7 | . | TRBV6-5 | TGTGCCAGCAGTTATCTTTACGAGCAGTACTTC | CASSYLYEQYF
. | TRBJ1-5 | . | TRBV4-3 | TGCGCCAGCAGCCAAGATCATGCCAACCGAGGGAATCAGCCCCAGCATTTT | CASSQDHANRGNQPQHF
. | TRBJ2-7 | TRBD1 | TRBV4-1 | TGCGCCAGCAAAGGCGTCGGCTACACAGGGGCCAACGAGCAGTACTTC | CASKGVGYTGANEQYF
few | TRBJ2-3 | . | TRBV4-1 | TGCGCCAGCAGCCCCCACGGGGTAGACAGCACAGATACGCAGTATTTT | CASSPHGVDSTDTQYF
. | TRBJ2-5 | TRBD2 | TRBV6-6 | TGTGCCAGCGGGACTAGAGAGACCCAGTACTTC | CASGTRETQYF
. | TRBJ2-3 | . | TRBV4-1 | TGCGCCAGCAGCCACGCACCCGAGACAGATACGCAGTATTTT | CASSHAPETDTQYF
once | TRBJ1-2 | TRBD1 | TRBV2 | TGTGCCAGCAGGGGGACAGGGGATAACTATGGCTACACCTTC | CASRGTGDNYGYTF
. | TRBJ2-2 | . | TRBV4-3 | TGCGCCAGCAGCCAAGGGGGCAGGCGTGGCACCGGGGAGCTGTTTTTT | CASSQGGRRGTGELFF
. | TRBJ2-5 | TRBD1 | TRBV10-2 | TGCGCCAGCAGTGACTACAGGGGGCGGGAGACCCAGTACTTC | CASSDYRGRETQYF
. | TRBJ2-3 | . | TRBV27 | TGTGCCAGCACGGGACTGCTCACAGATACGCAGTATTTT | CASTGLLTDTQYF
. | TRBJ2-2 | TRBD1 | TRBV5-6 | TGTGCCAGCAGCCCCCGGGACAGGGGGCGATTCGGCGGGGAGCTGTTTTTT | CASSPRDRGRFGGELFF
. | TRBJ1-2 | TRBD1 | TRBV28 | TGTGCCAGCAGTTCCCCCGGACAGGTCTATGGCTACACCTTC | CASSSPGQVYGYTF
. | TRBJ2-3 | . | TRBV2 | TGTGCCAGCATCGGAACTAGCTTGGAGATCACAGATACGCAGTATTTT | CASIGTSLEITDTQYF
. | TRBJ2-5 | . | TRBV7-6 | TGTGCCAGCAGCTTAGGCGGCGGCCAAGAGACCCAGTACTTC | CASSLGGGQETQYF
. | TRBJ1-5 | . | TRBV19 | TGTGCCAGTAGTGCCGACAGACATCAGCCCCAGCATTTT | CASSADRHQPQHF
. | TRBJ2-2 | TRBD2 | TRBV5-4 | TGTGCCAGCAGCAAAGGAGGCGCGGGAGCGGGCGGGGAGCTGTTTTTT | CASSKGGAGAGGELFF
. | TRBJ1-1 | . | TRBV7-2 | TGTGCCAGCAGCTTACAGGGTTTGGGCACTGAAGCTTTCTTT | CASSLQGLGTEAFF
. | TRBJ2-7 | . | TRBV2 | TGTGCCAGCAGTCAACCCTCCACCACCGGACTATCAACTTACGAGCAGTACTTC | CASSQPSTTGLSTYEQYF
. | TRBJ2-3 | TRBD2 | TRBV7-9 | TGTGCCAGCAGCCCGGGCACTAGCGGGGGGGCTTTCCCAGATACGCAGTATTTT | CASSPGTSGGAFPDTQYF
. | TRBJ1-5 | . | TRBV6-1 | TGTGCCAGCAGTGAGTCAGGGATAGTTCAGCCCCAGCATTTT | CASSESGIVQPQHF
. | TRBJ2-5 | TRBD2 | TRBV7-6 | TGTGCCAGCAGCTTAGCGCAAATTAGCGGGGGACAGACCCAGTACTTC | CASSLAQISGGQTQYF
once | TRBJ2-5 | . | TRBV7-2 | TGTGCCAGCAGCTTAGGAGGTGTAGAGACCCAGTACTTC | CASSLGGVETQYF
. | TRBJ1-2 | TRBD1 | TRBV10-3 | TGTGCCATCAGTGGAGGGACAGGGATTGGTGGCTACACCTTC | CAISGGTGIGGYTF
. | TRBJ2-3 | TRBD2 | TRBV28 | TGTGCCAGCACTACGAGGGGGGCGGGGGGAAAGGATACGCAGTATTTT | CASTTRGAGGKDTQYF
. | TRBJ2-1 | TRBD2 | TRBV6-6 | TGTGCCAGCAGTCTTAGCGGGGGCGACTACAATGAGCAGTTCTTC | CASSLSGGDYNEQFF
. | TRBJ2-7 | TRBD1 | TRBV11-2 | TGTGCCAGCAGCCGGGACAGGGGGCCCTACGAGCAGTACTTC | CASSRDRGPYEQYF
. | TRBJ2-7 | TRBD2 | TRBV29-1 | TGCAGCGTTGTGGGGACTAGCGGGTCCAACGACGAGCAGTACTTC | CSVVGTSGSNDEQYF
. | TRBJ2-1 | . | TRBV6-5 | TGTGCCAGCAGTCTCGGGGGTCCGGGTTACAATGAGCAGTTCTTC | CASSLGGPGYNEQFF
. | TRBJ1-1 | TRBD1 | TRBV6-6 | TGTGCCAGCAGTTCCCGGGACAGGGGAAGGACTGAAGCTTTCTTT | CASSSRDRGRTEAFF
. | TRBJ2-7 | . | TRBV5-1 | TGCGCCAGCAGCCCAGCCGGGACACCCTTTGAAGGGGAGCAGTACTTC | CASSPAGTPFEGEQYF
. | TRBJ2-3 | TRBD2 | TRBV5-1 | TGCGCCAGCAGCACCGGCATTAGCGGGGTAGCAGATACGCAGTATTTT | CASSTGISGVADTQYF
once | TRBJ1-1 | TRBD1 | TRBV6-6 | TGTGCCAGCAGTCTATCGGGACAGGGGAATGTAGCTTTCTTT | CASSLSGQGNVAFF
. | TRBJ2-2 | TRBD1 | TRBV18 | TGTGCCAGCTCACCACCGGCAGGGGGCACTAACACCGGGGAGCTGTTTTTT | CASSPPAGGTNTGELFF
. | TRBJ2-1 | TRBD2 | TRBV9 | TGTGCCAGCAGCGTAAGCGGGGGCTGGAATGAGCAGTTCTTC | CASSVSGGWNEQFF
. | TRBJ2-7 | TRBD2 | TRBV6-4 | TGTGCCAGCAGTGCGCAAGCGGGGGCCTCCTACGAGCAGTACTTC | CASSAQAGASYEQYF